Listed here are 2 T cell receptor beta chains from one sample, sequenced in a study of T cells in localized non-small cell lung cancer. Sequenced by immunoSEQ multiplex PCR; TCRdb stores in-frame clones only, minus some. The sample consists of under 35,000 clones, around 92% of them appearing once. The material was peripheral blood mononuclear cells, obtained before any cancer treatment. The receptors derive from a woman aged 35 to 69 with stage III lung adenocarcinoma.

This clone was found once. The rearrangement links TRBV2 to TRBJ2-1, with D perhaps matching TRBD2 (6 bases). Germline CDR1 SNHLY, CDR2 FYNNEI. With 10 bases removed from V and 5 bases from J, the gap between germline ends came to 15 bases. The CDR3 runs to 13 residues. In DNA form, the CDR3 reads TGTGCCACCTCGGGAGCTGGGGACAATGAGCAGTTCTTC. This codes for CATSGAGDNEQFF.

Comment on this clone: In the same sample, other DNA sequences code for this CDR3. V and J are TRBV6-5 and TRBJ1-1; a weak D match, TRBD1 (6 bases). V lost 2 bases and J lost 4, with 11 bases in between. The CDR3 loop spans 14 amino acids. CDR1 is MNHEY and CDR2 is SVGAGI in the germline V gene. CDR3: CASSYRGDSTEAFF. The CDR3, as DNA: TGTGCCAGCAGTTACAGGGGGGACTCCACTGAAGCTTTCTTT.